The 4 T cell receptor beta chains below all came from one sample that was sequenced in a study of tumor-infiltrating lymphocytes in localized non-small cell lung cancer. TCRdb keeps only in-frame clones here, not all; method: immunoSEQ multiplex PCR. This table holds approximately 5,700 clones, about four fifths found once. The sample was lung tumor tissue. These receptors were taken from a human donor with non-small cell lung cancer.

In this sample, this clone turned up a few times. This chain joins TRBV18 and TRBJ1-2; 10 nucleotides agree with TRBD1. V dropped 3 bases and J dropped 8; count of bases not matched to a gene: 15. The CDR3 runs 17 residues. CDR1 is KGHSH, CDR2 LQKENI, per germline. CDR3 in DNA: TGTGCCAGCTCACCCGGAGGGACAGGGGTCGCCGTCTGGGGCTACACCTTC. Amino acids: CASSPGGTGVAVWGYTF.

This chain uses TRBV2 with TRBJ2-1; TRBD1 is a possible D gene (6 bases). Trimming removed 1 base from V and 10 bases from J, with 11 bases in between. Looked up from germline, CDR1 is SNHLY and CDR2 is FYNNEI. The CDR3 contains 13 residues. The CDR3 is CASSEVSRGEQFF. In DNA form, the CDR3 reads TGTGCCAGCAGTGAAGTATCCAGGGGAGAGCAGTTCTTC. The entire variable domain, with the rest obtained from reference TRBV2 and TRBJ2-1, is as follows: EPEVTQTPSHQVTQMGQEVILRCVPISNHLYFYWYRQILGQKVEFLVSFYNNEISEKSEIFDDQFSVERPDGSNFTLKIRSTKLEDSAMYFCASSEVSRGEQFFGPGTRLTVL.

The V call is TRBV6-6, the J call TRBJ1-2; D is undetermined. The CDR3 spans 15 residues. Germline lookup yields CDR1 MNHNY and CDR2 SVGAGI (reference sequence). The germline V and J ends were trimmed by 5 bases and 4 bases, with 17 bases remaining between them. The CDR3 DNA reads TGTGCCAGCAGTCCCCCCGCGGGATTCTTCTATGGCTACACCTTC. As protein: CASSPPAGFFYGYTF.

V gene TRBV30 combines with J gene TRBJ2-5, with TRBD1 matching 7 bases. The germline V gene encodes CDR1 GTSNPN and CDR2 SVGIG (reference sequence). Trimming at V came to 2 bases and at J to 4 bases, leaving 7 bases not matched to a gene. This CDR3 is 14 amino acids long. The CDR3 loop reads CAWSYRGRGETQYF. CDR3 sequence (DNA): TGTGCCTGGAGTTACAGGGGTCGGGGAGAGACCCAGTACTTC.